This T cell receptor beta chain was identified during a study of T cell responses to AZD1222 COVID-19 vaccine. Sequencing used immunoSEQ multiplex PCR; TCRdb keeps in-frame clones, though not all of them. The sample has around 64,000 clones, about four fifths seen once. With 5 bases clipped from V and 0 bases from J, the junction kept 6 bases outside the gene matches. The germline CDR1 and CDR2 sequences are MNHEY and SMNVEV (reference sequence). CDR3 size: 16 residues. Specimen: peripheral blood, collected 28 days after the second AZD1222 dose. The chain couples TRBV27 to TRBJ1-2; 10 bases match TRBD1. The origin of this receptor is an adult who received the AZD1222 COVID-19 vaccine. Here the CDR3 DNA reads TGTGCCAGCAGTCTGGACAGGGGGGGATCTAACTATGGCTACACCTTC. This translates into CASSLDRGGSNYGYTF.